The next 9 T cell receptor beta chains were all read from a single sample in a study of blood T cell repertoires in COVID-19. Clones were sequenced by immunoSEQ multiplex PCR, and TCRdb holds only the in-frame ones, with some missing. The table lists 150,000 or so clones, approximately 84% of them singletons. The source material was peripheral blood. The receptors derive from a middle-aged man who had recovered from COVID-19.

This clone was seen a handful of times. V and J are TRBV5-1 and TRBJ2-7; D remains unclear. This CDR3 is 13 amino acids long. Trimming stripped 5 bases from V and 1 base from J, with 10 bases between. Germline V gene sequence: CDR1 SGHRS, CDR2 YFSETQ. The chain's CDR3 is CASRAARSYEQYF. CDR3 DNA sequence: TGCGCCAGCAGAGCCGCCAGGTCCTACGAGCAGTACTTC. The whole variable domain, remainder taken from reference TRBV5-1 and TRBJ2-7, is KAGVTQTPRYLIKTRGQQVTLSCSPISGHRSVSWYQQTPGQGLQFLFEYFSETQRNKGNFPGRFSGRQFSNSRSEMNVSTLELGDSALYLCASRAARSYEQYFGPGTRLTVT.

V usage is TRBV4-3 and J usage is TRBJ2-7; the match to TRBD1 covers 8 bases. Losses at the gene ends were 0 bases for V and 0 bases for J; bases not matched to a gene: 7. This CDR3 is built from 17 residues. The germline CDR1 and CDR2 sequences are LGHNA and YSLEER. CDR3 amino acids: CASSQDMTGDFSYEQYF. Here the CDR3 DNA reads TGCGCCAGCAGCCAAGATATGACAGGGGATTTCTCCTACGAGCAGTACTTC.

The gene calls are TRBV30 and TRBJ2-3; no clear D. Germline assignment: CDR1 GTSNPN and CDR2 SVGIG (reference sequence). The CDR3 loop spans 10 amino acids. Trimming pared 7 bases from V and 2 bases from J, leaving 4 bases between. The DNA for the CDR3 is TGTGCCTTCTTCACAGATACGCAGTATTTT. It translates to CAFFTDTQYF.

The chain links TRBV12-3 or TRBV12-4 to TRBJ1-1; D not certain. The CDR3 has 13 residues. V lost 5 bases to trimming and J lost 1 base, with 8 bases between them. CDR3 bases: TGTGCCAGCAGTCATCAGGAGAACACTGAAGCTTTCTTT. Amino acids: CASSHQENTEAFF.

V gene TRBV6-5 combines with J gene TRBJ1-1; TRBD1 aligns across 7 bases. Germline V gene data show CDR1 as MNHEY and CDR2 as SVGAGI. Trimming cost V 7 bases and J 3 bases; bases outside gene matches: 8. This CDR3 contains 14 residues. The CDR3, as DNA: TGTGCCAGCACCCTAGACAGGGTGGACACTGAAGCTTTCTTT. This codes for CASTLDRVDTEAFF.

The V gene is TRBV4-3, the J gene TRBJ1-2; 8 bases match TRBD1. Germline lookup yields CDR1 LGHNA and CDR2 YSLEER. After removal of 0 bases from V and 7 bases from J, the junction contained 7 bases not matched to a gene. The CDR3 is made up of 15 amino acids. The chain's CDR3 is CASSQDGQGALGYTF. CDR3 DNA: TGCGCCAGCAGCCAAGATGGCCAGGGGGCGCTTGGCTACACCTTC.

The rearrangement uses TRBV12-5 and TRBJ1-1; D might be TRBD1 (6 bases). Looked up from germline, CDR1 is LGHNT and CDR2 is FRNRAP. The CDR3 has 17 amino acids. The ends were cut back, 0 bases at V and 4 bases at J, with 18 bases in the middle. The CDR3 loop reads CASGLVLVGTGITEAFF. DNA of the CDR3: TGTGCTAGTGGTTTGGTCCTAGTTGGTACAGGGATCACTGAAGCTTTCTTT.

The chain couples TRBV30 to TRBJ1-1; possible D gene TRBD1, 6 bases. V shed 7 bases and J shed 3 bases, with 12 bases lying between them. Germline CDR1 GTSNPN, CDR2 SVGIG (reference sequence). The CDR3 sequence is 12 residues long. Here the CDR3 reads CASRQVYTEAFF. The CDR3 coding sequence is TGTGCCTCCAGACAGGTCTACACTGAAGCTTTCTTT. Filled out from reference TRBV30 and TRBJ1-1, the complete variable domain reads SQTIHQWPATLVQPVGSPLSLECTVEGTSNPNLYWYRQAAGRGLQLLFYSVGIGQISSEVPQNLSASRPQDRQFILSSKKLLLSDSGFYLCASRQVYTEAFFGQGTRLTVV.

The chain uses TRBV19 and TRBJ2-3, with D hard to call. Germline CDR1 LNHDA, CDR2 SQIVND (reference sequence). The CDR3 runs to 14 residues. Trimming shortened V by 4 bases and J by 0 bases, and 8 bases separated the two germline ends. In nucleotides, the CDR3 is TGTGCCAGTAGTACGGGTTCTAGCACAGATACGCAGTATTTT. Residues: CASSTGSSTDTQYF.